The TCR beta chain under discussion was sequenced for a study of T cell responses to AZD1222 COVID-19 vaccine. Findings of the study overall: With dominance at 160-218 and 743-854, vaccine-associated CD4 TCRs spanned spike. White British ancestry dominated among donors, who included more females, and clonal diversity was possibly underestimated. The study found Spike-specific TCR breadth and depth rose after two AZD1222 doses.

Profiling relied on immunoSEQ multiplex PCR, and the TCRdb table lists in-frame clones only, not all of them. The sample lists roughly 180,000 clones; around 86% were seen once. The V gene's germline CDR1 is SGHRS and CDR2 YFSETQ. The CDR3 runs to 16 residues. Between the trimmed V and J ends, which lost 1 base and 1 base, there was a span of 14 bases. This clone was detected a few times. Its antigen is as yet unknown. V usage is TRBV5-1 and J usage is TRBJ1-1; D perhaps matches TRBD1 (5 bases). This clonotype was sampled from an adult in good health. Sequences were derived from peripheral blood, sampled on day 0 of MenACWY control vaccination. The CDR3 region has the DNA TGCGCCAGCAGCTTGCTGATAGGGAGGGGGAACACTGAAGCTTTCTTT. It encodes CASSLLIGRGNTEAFF.